Listed here are 3 T cell receptor beta chains from one sample, sequenced in a study of T cell repertoires in cytomegalovirus infection. In TCRdb, the reads were re-called with MiXCR into one record per CDR3 protein. Of roughly 570,000 distinct CDR3 sequences in the sample, over 35% were seen once. Which antigens these TCRs recognize remains unknown. The sample was cultured PBMCs, taken from culture after CMV antigen stimulation. These receptors came from a human donor in good health (CMV status not recorded). Some clones in this sample may be carry-over from other donors' samples.

This chain connects TRBV11-2 to TRBJ2-2; possible D gene TRBD2, 6 bases. Trimming stripped 4 bases from V and 6 bases from J, with 18 bases between. Germline V lookup: CDR1 SGHAT, CDR2 FQNNGV. The CDR3 totals 16 residues. CDR3 sequence reads: CASSSPRLTGAGELFF. As DNA, the CDR3 is TGTGCCAGCAGCTCTCCCCGACTGACGGGAGCCGGGGAGCTGTTTTTT. The full variable domain, rest sourced from reference TRBV11-2 and TRBJ2-2, is EAGVAQSPRYKIIEKRQSVAFWCNPISGHATLYWYQQILGQGPKLLIQFQNNGVVDDSQLPKDRFSAERLKGVDSTLKIQPAKLEDSAVYLCASSSPRLTGAGELFFGEGSRLTVL.

V usage is TRBV20-1 and J usage is TRBJ2-1; TRBD2 aligns across 12 bases. The germline V gene encodes CDR1 DFQATT and CDR2 SNEGSKA (reference sequence). Trimming at V came to 5 bases and at J to 7 bases, leaving 6 bases not matched to a gene. The CDR3 totals 14 residues. CDR3 protein: CSAPTSGGINEQFF. The DNA of the CDR3 is TGCAGTGCTCCTACTAGCGGGGGGATTAATGAGCAGTTCTTC.

The rearrangement joins TRBV4-1 to TRBJ2-3; D is perhaps TRBD2 (6 bases). Trimming pared 2 bases from V and 3 bases from J, leaving 15 bases between. Germline CDR1 and CDR2: MGHRA and YSYEKL. This CDR3 region has 16 residues. The CDR3 is CASSQRDRGGTDTQYF. In nucleotides, the CDR3 is TGCGCCAGCAGCCAAAGGGACCGAGGAGGGACAGATACGCAGTATTTT.